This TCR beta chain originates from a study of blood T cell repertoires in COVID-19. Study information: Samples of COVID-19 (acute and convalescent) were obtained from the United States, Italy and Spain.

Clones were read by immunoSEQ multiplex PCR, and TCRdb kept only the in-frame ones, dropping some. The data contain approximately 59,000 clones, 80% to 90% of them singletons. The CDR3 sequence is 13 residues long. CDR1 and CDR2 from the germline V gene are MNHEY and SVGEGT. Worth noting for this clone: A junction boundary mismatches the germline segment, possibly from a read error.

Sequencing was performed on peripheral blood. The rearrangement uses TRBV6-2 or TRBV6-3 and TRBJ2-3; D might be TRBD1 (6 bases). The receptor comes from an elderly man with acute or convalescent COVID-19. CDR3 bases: TGTGCCAGCAGTTACTACCCCCTGGACAGTCAGGATTTT. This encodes CASSYYPLDSQDF.